This TCR beta chain originates from a study of CD8+ T cells in alopecia areata (dated by TCRdb to the late 2010s). Looking at the study overall: The treated patients, all with moderate-to-severe alopecia areata, were enrolled in an open-label pilot trial of oral tofacitinib given at 5 to 10 mg twice daily. TCRbeta CDR3 regions were amplified by immunoSEQ multiplex PCR using 35 Vbeta forward and 13 Jbeta reverse primers. Human TCRbeta sequencing covered scalp tissue and sorted CD4+ and CD8+ peripheral blood T cells from patchy and totalis/universalis alopecia areata patients and healthy controls. Tofacitinib was administered for 6 to 18 months, and 6 months of follow-up off drug were then conducted to assess delayed response and recurrence. For the treated patients, the SALT score, which quantifies what percentage of scalp surface area is affected, served as the measure of disease severity. Tofacitinib-treated patients had biopsies at baseline and at 4 and 24 weeks of treatment, with a later scalp biopsy in several patients. RNA was extracted with the PAXgene miRNA kit for fixed scalp, the miRNeasy kit for PBMCs, and the RNeasy kit for mouse skin. Scalp clonality was compared among normal scalp (n=4), patchy alopecia areata scalp (n=8), and alopecia totalis/universalis scalp (n=8). The study used high-throughput TCRbeta sequencing to examine T cell clonal expansion in alopecia areata, in both the C3H/HeJ mouse model and human patients.

The CDR3 runs 12 amino acids, cysteine and phenylalanine included. Just the 36-base CDR3 DNA is kept, in frame starting at base 1. V gives up 8 bases and J gives up 8 bases, and the segment between their germline ends measures 12 bases. The germline V gene gives CDR1 as SGHDN and CDR2 as FVKESK. What the authors observed across the whole study: Many expanded lesional clones were found to persist in scalp and blood during tofacitinib treatment, and relapse after treatment cessation may be partly explained by this persistence. Compared with normal scalp, lesional scalp had higher clonality and more expanded CD8+ clones, particularly in alopecia totalis/universalis, a pattern that suggests antigenic drive. Scalp TCR repertoire analysis is complicated because resident alphabeta T cells in normal human skin are also sequenced, whereas mouse skin is dominated by gammadelta T cells. The treated cohort was small, with a single nonresponder, so links between baseline CD8+ expansion and response need larger studies. TCR sequences shared between patients were less clear than in mice, possibly partly because of HLA diversity in the patient population. Tofacitinib significantly decreased scalp clonality and the number of expanded CD8+ clones among the top 100 scalp clones.

This clone has just a few counts. Its antigen specificity is not known. No qualities accompany the bases; no much larger clone lies one base away. Receptor amplification or capture employed the immunoSEQ multiplex PCR assay. RNA was extracted from all samples and reverse transcribed into cDNA, which served as template for TCR sequencing. First-strand cDNA was synthesized using SuperScript III with a 2:1 mix of oligo-dT and random hexamers. A synthetic immune receptor repertoire was used to assess amplification bias, and residual bias was removed computationally. Turning to the authors' computational methods: After raw reads were preprocessed to remove errors, the CDR3 was defined following IMGT conventions as running from the conserved cysteine to phenylalanine. Clonality was computed as 1 minus the Shannon entropy, with the entropy normalized by log2 of the number of productive unique TCRs. Scalp TCRbeta sequences were cross-referenced with sorted blood CD4 and CD8 repertoires so that the CD4 or CD8 identity of scalp clones could be inferred. The source is immuneACCESS, and TCRdb retained only in-frame sequences with V and J called. Part of the clones is not carried over; for the studies checked, unresolved V genes explain less than half of this, and the remainder is unexplained. V and J calls plus clone size are reproduced from that table; the DNA served to infer D and trimming. Counted in this sample were about 120,000 clones; about 59% of them appeared once. Around 5.4% of the sample lies in the top ten.

Reading the label with the study, this specimen's time point is: around 28 days on oral tofacitinib. What this sample's treatment or condition label stands for: oral pan-JAK inhibitor, 5-10 mg twice daily. From alopecia areata patients, peripheral blood was collected along with lesional scalp punch biopsies. PBMCs were separated by density centrifugation and stained for CD3, CD4 and CD8, after which CD4+ and CD8+ T cells were sorted on a FACSAria. The chain joins TRBV14 to TRBJ1-4; no confident D gene assignment can be made. This sequence originates from a human donor with alopecia areata. This specimen consisted of CD4+ T cells sorted from blood, obtained at week 4, from a patient treated with tofacitinib. The CDR3 protein sequence reads: CASSEGREKLFF. DNA sequence: TGTGCCAGCTCGGAGGGCCGGGAAAAACTGTTTTTT.